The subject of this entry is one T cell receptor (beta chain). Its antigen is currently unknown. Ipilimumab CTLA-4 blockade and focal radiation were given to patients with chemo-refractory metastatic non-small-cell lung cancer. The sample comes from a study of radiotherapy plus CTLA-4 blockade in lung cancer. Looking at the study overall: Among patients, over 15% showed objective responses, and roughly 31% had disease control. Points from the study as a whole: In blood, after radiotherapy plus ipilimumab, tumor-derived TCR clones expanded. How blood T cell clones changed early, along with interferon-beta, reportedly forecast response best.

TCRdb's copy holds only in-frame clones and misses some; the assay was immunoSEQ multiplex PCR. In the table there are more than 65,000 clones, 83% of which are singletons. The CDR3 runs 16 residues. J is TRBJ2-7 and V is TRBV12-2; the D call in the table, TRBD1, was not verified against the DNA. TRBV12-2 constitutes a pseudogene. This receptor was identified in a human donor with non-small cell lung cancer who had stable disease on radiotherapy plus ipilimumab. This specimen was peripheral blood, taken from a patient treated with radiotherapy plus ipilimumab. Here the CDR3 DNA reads TGTGCAAGTCGCGATAGGGGCCCCCTTTTAACTTACGAGCAGTACTTC. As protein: CASRDRGPLLTYEQYF.